Listed below are T cell receptor beta chains from one sample, sequenced in a study of T cell repertoires in ileal Crohn's disease. Generated by immunoSEQ multiplex PCR, the TCRdb table keeps only in-frame clones and is missing some. The sample consists of some 5,000 clones, 75% to 90% of them appearing once. The sample taken for sequencing was ileal tissue. Source of these receptors: an adult with Crohn's disease. Both conserved end residues are part of each CDR3. The D gene is left open where the match is weak. Clone size is shown for a subset of rows, as once, few, many or a class of expanded clone.

d_gene,j_gene,v_gene,abundance,CDR3aa,CDR3nt
NA,TRBJ2-3,TRBV10-3,NA,CAISESEGGTDTQYF,TGTGCCATCAGTGAGTCGGAGGGCGGCACAGATACGCAGTATTTT
TRBD1,TRBJ2-2,TRBV19,NA,CASSGQGLGRELFF,TGTGCCAGTAGCGGACAGGGGTTGGGCCGGGAGCTGTTTTTT
NA,TRBJ2-1,TRBV5-5,NA,CASSFGLQYNEQFF,TGTGCCAGCAGCTTCGGACTACAGTACAATGAGCAGTTCTTC
NA,TRBJ2-7,TRBV5-8,NA,CASSLGGADSYEQYF,TGTGCCAGCAGCTTGGGTGGCGCGGACTCCTACGAGCAGTACTTC
NA,TRBJ1-1,TRBV29-1,NA,CSVERTQNTEAFF,TGCAGCGTTGAAAGGACTCAGAACACTGAAGCTTTCTTT
TRBD1,TRBJ1-1,TRBV7-8,once,CASSLDGTGLTEAFF,TGTGCCAGCAGCTTAGATGGGACAGGTTTAACTGAAGCTTTCTTT
TRBD1,TRBJ1-1,TRBV29-1,NA,CSVARQGMNTEAFF,TGCAGCGTCGCCCGACAGGGCATGAACACTGAAGCTTTCTTT
NA,TRBJ2-7,TRBV4-1,NA,CASSQDQGLRQYF,TGCGCCAGCAGCCAAGATCAGGGTTTACGGCAGTACTTC
NA,TRBJ2-1,TRBV14,NA,CASSQDGGVSYNEQFF,TGTGCCAGCAGCCAAGATGGCGGGGTCTCCTACAATGAGCAGTTCTTC
TRBD2,TRBJ2-3,TRBV7-3,NA,CASSTRAGGSTDTQYF,TGTGCCAGCAGCACTCGAGCGGGAGGGTCGACAGATACGCAGTATTTT
TRBD2,TRBJ2-5,TRBV10-3,few,CAISEKPSGGETQYF,TGTGCCATCAGTGAGAAACCCAGCGGGGGGGAGACCCAGTACTTC
NA,TRBJ1-5,TRBV2,NA,CASYGGAGQPQHF,TGTGCCAGCTACGGGGGGGCTGGACAGCCCCAGCATTTT
TRBD1,TRBJ2-7,TRBV7-2,NA,CASTWDRGAYEQYF,TGTGCCAGCACCTGGGACAGGGGAGCCTACGAGCAGTACTTC
NA,TRBJ1-1,TRBV5-3,NA,CARSLTRGDPAFF,TGTGCCAGAAGCTTGACCAGGGGAGATCCAGCTTTCTTT
TRBD2,TRBJ2-7,TRBV4-2,NA,CASSQDPASGSEQYF,TGTGCCAGCAGCCAAGATCCCGCTAGCGGGAGCGAGCAGTACTTC
TRBD1,TRBJ2-1,TRBV6-1,NA,CASSEGVFFRDRTYNEQFF,TGTGCCAGCAGTGAAGGGGTATTCTTTCGGGACAGGACCTACAATGAGCAGTTCTTC
TRBD2,TRBJ2-3,TRBV6-1,NA,CASSEASGRPDTQYF,TGTGCCAGCAGTGAAGCTAGCGGGAGGCCAGATACGCAGTATTTT
NA,TRBJ1-1,TRBV4-3,once,CASSQDLGRGVGTEAFF,TGCGCCAGCAGCCAAGATCTGGGGCGGGGAGTGGGCACTGAAGCTTTCTTT
NA,TRBJ2-7,TRBV6-6,NA,CASRSVYEQYF,TGTGCCAGCCGGTCCGTCTACGAGCAGTACTTC
TRBD1,TRBJ2-5,TRBV6-5,NA,CASSIRQGVRETQYF,TGTGCCAGCAGCATTCGACAGGGGGTTAGGGAGACCCAGTACTTC
NA,TRBJ2-3,TRBV10-2,NA,CASSEPQGWGTDTQYF,TGCGCCAGCAGTGAGCCCCAGGGGTGGGGGACAGATACGCAGTATTTT
TRBD1,TRBJ1-6,TRBV7-9,few,CASSHDRAGSPLHF,TGTGCCAGCAGCCACGACAGGGCTGGATCACCCCTCCACTTT
TRBD1,TRBJ2-4,TRBV6-5,NA,CASSSLTGGANIQYF,TGTGCCAGCAGTTCCCTAACAGGGGGCGCAAACATTCAGTACTTC
TRBD1,TRBJ2-7,TRBV12-5,few,CASGLGTGGDEQYF,TGTGCTAGTGGCCTCGGGACAGGGGGGGACGAGCAGTACTTC
NA,TRBJ2-3,TRBV5-8,NA,CASSIWRVTHADTQYF,TGTGCCAGCAGCATTTGGAGGGTAACCCACGCGGATACGCAGTATTTT
NA,TRBJ1-2,TRBV7-9,few,CASSQERGYLGYTF,TGCGCCAGCAGCCAGGAGCGGGGTTACCTTGGCTACACCTTC
NA,TRBJ1-5,TRBV7-9,few,CASSSGSILSNQPQHF,TGTGCCAGCAGCTCAGGAAGCATTCTTAGCAATCAGCCCCAGCATTTT
NA,TRBJ2-5,TRBV19,few,CASSWRGLGETQYF,TGTGCCAGTAGTTGGCGGGGGCTAGGAGAGACCCAGTACTTC
TRBD1,TRBJ1-1,TRBV19,NA,CASSILGQGNTEAFF,TGTGCCAGTAGTATTCTGGGACAGGGGAACACTGAAGCTTTCTTT
NA,TRBJ1-1,TRBV14,NA,CASSQIAHTEAFF,TGTGCCAGCAGCCAAATAGCCCACACTGAAGCTTTCTTT
TRBD2,TRBJ2-5,TRBV9,NA,CASSGGGHREETQYF,TGTGCCAGCAGCGGGGGGGGTCACAGAGAGGAGACCCAGTACTTC
TRBD2,TRBJ2-7,TRBV5-1,NA,CASSLNPSGSPYEQYF,TGCGCCAGCAGCTTGAACCCTAGCGGGAGTCCCTACGAGCAGTACTTC
TRBD2,TRBJ2-7,TRBV29-1,NA,CSVVRNSGRAYEQYF,TGCAGCGTGGTCAGAAACAGCGGGAGGGCCTACGAGCAGTACTTC
NA,TRBJ2-2,TRBV7-2,NA,CASSHRYRVVAGELFF,TGTGCCAGCAGCCATCGATACAGGGTAGTGGCCGGGGAGCTGTTTTTT
NA,TRBJ2-3,TRBV7-2,NA,CASSSYTDTQYF,TGTGCCAGCAGCTCGTACACAGATACGCAGTATTTT
TRBD1,TRBJ1-3,TRBV30,NA,CAWDRGNGNTIYF,TGTGCCTGGGACAGGGGGAATGGAAACACCATATATTTT
NA,TRBJ2-7,TRBV14,once,CASSQDRREQYF,TGTGCCAGCAGCCAAGATCGCCGGGAGCAGTACTTC
NA,TRBJ1-6,TRBV6-5,NA,CASSYQGSPLHF,TGTGCCAGCAGTTACCAGGGGTCACCCCTCCACTTT
TRBD2,TRBJ2-7,TRBV5-4,NA,CASSSLAGGEQYF,TGTGCCAGCAGCTCACTAGCGGGAGGCGAGCAGTACTTC
TRBD1,TRBJ2-7,TRBV6-5,NA,CASRMGQGTYEQYF,TGTGCCAGCAGGATGGGACAGGGGACCTACGAGCAGTACTTC
NA,TRBJ1-5,TRBV5-6,NA,CASSENGQLQPQHF,TGTGCCAGCAGCGAGAACGGACAGCTTCAGCCCCAGCATTTT
NA,TRBJ1-1,TRBV2,once,CASRYTGWDEAFF,TGTGCCAGCAGATACACAGGGTGGGATGAAGCTTTCTTT